This TCR beta chain derives from a study of response to subunit inactivated influenza vaccine (dated by TCRdb to the late 2010s). In terms of the full investigation: To follow how T cells responded to a trivalent subunit inactivated influenza vaccine, the researchers relied on deep quantitative profiling of the T cell receptor repertoire. The study at large found these results: According to the authors, only a limited number of new T cells may be recruited by each seasonal influenza vaccination.

This clonotype has only a few counts. This clone's antigen is unknown. One base away there is no much larger clone; base qualities are not given. Library generation was performed with RT-PCR. The sequencing machine was an Illumina HiSeq 2500. TCRdb passed the public sequencing reads through fastp at Q25 and MiXCR, retaining productive beta sequences. Each CDR3 protein gets just one entry, which takes the most common genes and DNA from the rows behind it. The sample yields 650,000 to 850,000 distinct CDR3 sequences; around 14% were counted once. The ten largest clones represent approximately 6.5% of the sample. Counted from cysteine to phenylalanine, this CDR3 has 10 amino acids. The only DNA kept is the CDR3, 30 bases in frame from the first base. According to the germline V gene (reference sequence), CDR1 reads DFQATT and CDR2 reads SNEGSKA. V loses 3 bases of germline sequence and J loses 8 bases, and the interval between the two ends is 5 bases.

This sample comprised PBMCs from blood, obtained around two weeks before vaccination. This chain joins TRBV20-1 to TRBJ2-1; the D gene is unclear. The clonotype was recovered from a man in his forties or fifties who received an inactivated influenza vaccine. Donor details come from another sample of the same person, matched by shared clones. The DNA sequence is given as TGCAGTGCTAGTACCGATGAGCAGTTCTTC. This codes for CSASTDEQFF.